This is a list of T cell receptor beta chains from one sample in a study of vaccination effects on CD4 cells after COVID-19. Their specific antigens are unknown. The assay was immunoSEQ multiplex PCR, and TCRdb's table has in-frame clones only and misses some. The sample has around 50,000 clones, under 85% seen once; the top ten hold under 7%. The source was CD4+ T cells from PBMCs cultured without peptide, collected after COVID-19 vaccination. All receptors derive from a human donor who had a prior SARS-CoV-2 infection. CDR3s leave out the opening cysteine and the closing phenylalanine or tryptophan. Each record gives: V gene, J gene, CDR3 protein.

>TRBV18|TRBJ1-2
ASSPSEDYGYT
>TRBV4-2|TRBJ2-3
ASSQDPAGLSTDTQY
>TRBV6-1|TRBJ2-7
ASSERGLGYEQY
>TRBV20-1|TRBJ2-1
SASSHVYWLAGTNEQF
>TRBV5-6|TRBJ2-7
ASSLRQVYEHEQY
>TRBV7-9|TRBJ1-6
ASSNPSYNSPLH
>TRBV6-5|TRBJ1-5
AGPPGEGNQPQH
>TRBV7-9|TRBJ2-1
ASSSPERGGNEQF
>TRBV7-8|TRBJ2-3
ASSRLLATSTEGDTQY
>TRBV6-2/TRBV6-3|TRBJ1-1
ASSPRPKGSNTEAF
>TRBV19|TRBJ1-5
ASRFTGTGGEPQH
>TRBV5-1|TRBJ1-4
ASSLQGGSTNEKLF
>TRBV5-5|TRBJ2-7
ASSFRTSGGPTYEQY
>TRBV7-8|TRBJ2-5
ASSSTSGGYQETQY
>TRBV5-1|TRBJ2-7
ASSLGEQGAEQY
>TRBV5-4|TRBJ2-7
ASSSLRTSDEQY
>TRBV5-4|TRBJ2-3
ASSPKTSGATDTQY
>TRBV7-2|TRBJ2-5
ASRRTSGGALETQY
>TRBV19|TRBJ1-5
ASSTTGARGPQH
>TRBV27|TRBJ2-7
ASSLSGGWYEQY
>TRBV4-2|TRBJ2-1
ASSQETRSGEQF
>TRBV7-6|TRBJ2-5
ASSLGSIEYPSLRETQY
>TRBV4-3|TRBJ2-2
ASSPRDRGLDTGELF
>TRBV5-6|TRBJ2-1
ASSFTVHEQF
>TRBV4-1|TRBJ2-1
ASSPLRARGRNEQF
>TRBV7-2|TRBJ1-5
ASSFDSTGPQPQH
>TRBV5-1|TRBJ2-1
ASSLGLTSGEQF
>TRBV10-3|TRBJ1-5
AISAGHQPQH
>TRBV4-2|TRBJ2-7
ASSLRGQIY
>TRBV4-3|TRBJ1-2
ASSQDLGDYGYT
>TRBV19|TRBJ2-7
ASSIGGAGSSSYEQY
>TRBV30|TRBJ1-6
ACNRDRNSPLH
>TRBV5-5|TRBJ1-5
ASSFMGDDQPQH
>TRBV5-1|TRBJ2-5
ASSLGTRLDETQY
>TRBV6-5|TRBJ2-1
ASSTSWGSGEQF
>TRBV27|TRBJ2-3
ASSLLVGADTQY
>TRBV5-6|TRBJ1-3
ASSLGQGGAF
>TRBV9|TRBJ1-2
ASSIQGSNYGYT
>TRBV7-3|TRBJ2-5
ASSLGQGGQETQY
>TRBV6-5|TRBJ2-5
ASSYSGTGVGETQY
>TRBV11-1|TRBJ1-1
ASSFMGLNTEAF
>TRBV5-1|TRBJ1-3
ASSLERDTDPGNTIY
>TRBV18|TRBJ2-3
ASSPDYSDTQY
>TRBV28|TRBJ2-1
ASSLVLADYNEQF
>TRBV5-6|TRBJ2-3
ASSETGTGGTDTQY
>TRBV2|TRBJ1-1
ASKRGTNIEAF
>TRBV10-3|TRBJ1-1
AISLQAEMNTEAF
>TRBV9|TRBJ2-2
ASSVAGLAGVAGELF
>TRBV9|TRBJ1-2
ASSEYQGGGATSGYT
>TRBV12-3/TRBV12-4|TRBJ2-7
ASSSRNSYEQY
>TRBV18|TRBJ2-6
ASSQQGEANVLT
>TRBV5-4|TRBJ2-1
ASSLVASGGNEQF
>TRBV29-1|TRBJ1-4
SVEGREGEKLF
>TRBV10-3|TRBJ2-7
AISADRDGYEQY
>TRBV6-5|TRBJ2-3
ASRLAGHTDTQY
>TRBV3-1/TRBV3-2|TRBJ1-1
ASSQVNRVNTEAF